These 9 T cell receptor beta chains were sequenced from one sample in a study of CD8 T cells in Susac syndrome. After extraction with the RNeasy kit, 0.5 to 1 ug of the RNA was reverse transcribed using random hexamers. TCRdb reprocessed the immunoSEQ multiplex PCR reads with MiXCR, giving one entry per CDR3 protein. This table has hundreds of thousands of distinct CDR3 sequences, roughly 85% appearing once. Material: CD8+ T cells from PBMCs. The receptors were sampled from a human donor with multiple sclerosis.

Only one count was recorded for this clonotype. This chain links TRBV5-5 with TRBJ2-1; no definite D call. This CDR3 region has 16 residues. Between the trimmed V and J ends, which lost 4 bases and 0 bases, there was a span of 14 bases. Germline V gene data show CDR1 as SGHKS and CDR2 as YYEKEE (reference sequence). The CDR3 loop reads CASSTLVSLSYNEQFF. Here the CDR3 DNA reads TGTGCCAGCAGCACGTTAGTTTCCCTCTCCTACAATGAGCAGTTCTTC.

V gene TRBV27 combines with J gene TRBJ2-1; a possible D gene is TRBD2 (5 bases). The V end was cut by 5 bases, the J end by 8 bases, with 16 bases between. The CDR3 is 14 amino acids. Germline V gives CDR1 MNHEY, CDR2 SMNVEV (reference sequence). The CDR3: CASSPNTSGDEQFF. Here the CDR3 DNA reads TGTGCCAGCAGTCCCAATACGTCCGGGGATGAGCAGTTCTTC.

The CDR3 loop is CASSIWTFYNEQFF. The CDR3 nucleotides are TGTGCCAGTAGTATCTGGACTTTTTACAATGAGCAGTTCTTC. The J gene is TRBJ2-1, the V gene TRBV19; a weak D match, TRBD2 (5 bases). The germline gives CDR1 LNHDA, CDR2 SQIVND (reference sequence). CDR3 length equals 14 residues. V lost 3 bases to trimming and J lost 4 bases, with 10 bases between them.

This clonotype appeared once. The V call is TRBV20-1, the J call TRBJ2-7; 12 nucleotides match TRBD1. Germline V gene sequence: CDR1 DFQATT, CDR2 SNEGSKA (reference sequence). V lost 1 base and J lost 6; bases outside the gene matches: 10. There are 16 residues in the CDR3. In DNA, the CDR3 is TGCAGTGCTAGAGTTCCTCTCCGGGACAGGGGGCGCGAGCAGTACTTC. Translating it yields CSARVPLRDRGREQYF.

This chain uses TRBV6-1 with TRBJ1-1, with D possibly matching TRBD1 (6 bases). CDR3 length: 13 amino acids. V was cut by 6 bases and J by 3 bases, with 11 bases left in between. CDR1 is MNHNS and CDR2 is SASEGT in the germline V gene. CDR3 in amino acids: CASRDTGYTEAFF. The DNA of the CDR3 is TGTGCCAGCAGAGATACAGGGTACACTGAAGCTTTCTTT.

The V and J genes are TRBV28 and TRBJ2-7, with a tentative D call TRBD2 (6 bases). The CDR3 has 14 amino acids. V was trimmed by 4 bases and J by 7 bases, leaving 17 bases between them. CDR1 MDHEN and CDR2 SYDVKM come from the germline V gene. The CDR3 region has the DNA TGTGCCAGCAGTTCCCTGCTAGCGTCTCGGGAGCAGTACTTC. This gives the protein CASSSLLASREQYF.

DNA for the CDR3: TGCAGTGCCACCATTAGCGGGAACTATGAGCAGTTCTTC. Residues: CSATISGNYEQFF. V usage is TRBV20-1 and J usage is TRBJ2-1; 8 bases agree with TRBD2. Per the germline V gene, CDR1 is DFQATT and CDR2 is SNEGSKA (reference sequence). V dropped 6 bases and J dropped 8; count of bases not matched to a gene: 9. CDR3 length: 13 residues.

The chain has TRBV6-1 and TRBJ2-7, with D possibly TRBD1 on 6 matching bases. The V gene lost 1 base and the J gene lost 2 bases, with 12 bases spanning the gap. This CDR3 is built from 15 residues. CDR1 and CDR2 from the germline V gene are MNHNS and SASEGT. The CDR3 DNA sequence: TGTGCCAGCAGTGAAGAGGACAGTTCACCCTACGAGCAGTACTTC. This sequence encodes CASSEEDSSPYEQYF.

The V and J genes are TRBV6-5 and TRBJ1-1; TRBD1 might be the D (6 bases). CDR1 and CDR2 from the germline V gene are MNHEY and SVGAGI. V lost 3 bases, J lost 1 base, and 9 bases lay in between. The CDR3 runs to 14 residues. The CDR3 DNA reads TGTGCCAGCAGTTATCCGGGACAGAACACTGAAGCTTTCTTT. This gives the protein CASSYPGQNTEAFF.